Shown below are 28 T cell receptor beta chains from a single sample sequenced in a study of T cell repertoires in cytomegalovirus infection. TCRdb re-called the reads through MiXCR, storing one row per CDR3 protein. The table has some 900,000 distinct CDR3 sequences, approximately 32% seen once. Which antigens these TCRs recognize remains unknown. The sequences come from cultured CD8+ T cells from PBMCs, collected from culture after CMV antigen stimulation. These receptors all come from a human donor in good health (CMV status not recorded). Some clones in this sample may be carry-over from other donors' samples.

The sample holds one count of this clonotype. The V call is TRBV5-5, the J call TRBJ1-4; no clear D gene. The V and J ends lost 0 bases and 0 bases respectively, with 12 bases between them. Germline V gene lookup returns CDR1 SGHKS and CDR2 YYEKEE (reference sequence). The CDR3 extends over 17 amino acids. The CDR3 sequence is CASSLEAEIATNEKLFF. CDR3 nucleotide sequence: TGTGCCAGCAGCTTGGAGGCCGAGATTGCAACTAATGAAAAACTGTTTTTT. The entire variable domain, with the rest obtained from reference TRBV5-5 and TRBJ1-4, is as follows: DAGVTQSPTHLIKTRGQQVTLRCSPISGHKSVSWYQQVLGQGPQFIFQYYEKEERGRGNFPDRFSARQFPNYSSELNVNALLLGDSALYLCASSLEAEIATNEKLFFGSGTQLSVL.

This clonotype was recorded at least ten times. This chain joins TRBV7-9 and TRBJ2-5; 9 nucleotides align to TRBD2. Looked up from germline, CDR1 is SEHNR and CDR2 is FQNEAQ (reference sequence). J was trimmed by 5 bases and V by 5 bases; bases with no gene match: 9. This CDR3 region has 15 residues. CDR3 sequence: CASSQTRGGLETQYF. Written as DNA, the CDR3 is TGTGCCAGCAGCCAAACGCGGGGGGGCCTCGAGACCCAGTACTTC.

The chain uses TRBV6-2 or TRBV6-3 and TRBJ2-2, with 9 bases fitting TRBD1. The CDR3 extends over 15 amino acids. V lost 5 bases to trimming and J lost 8 bases; unmatched junction nucleotides: 9. Germline loops: CDR1 MNHEY, CDR2 SVGEGT. This chain's CDR3 is CASSPPDRGSGELFF. DNA of the CDR3: TGTGCCAGCAGTCCACCGGACAGGGGATCAGGGGAGCTGTTTTTT.

This sequence joins TRBV6-1 and TRBJ2-7; D not resolved. The CDR3 runs 14 residues. Germline V CDR1 and CDR2: MNHNS, SASEGT. Trimming pared 0 bases from V and 2 bases from J, leaving 8 bases between. In nucleotides, the CDR3 is TGTGCCAGCAGTGAAGCAGGGTTGCCCTACGAGCAGTACTTC. Its protein is CASSEAGLPYEQYF.

This clonotype has just a few counts. J is TRBJ1-5 and V is TRBV5-5; D might be TRBD1 (5 bases). The CDR3 spans 15 residues. Germline CDR1 reads SGHKS; CDR2 reads YYEKEE (reference sequence). Trimming removed 4 bases at V and 7 bases at J, with 18 bases between. CDR3 nucleotide sequence: TGTGCCAGCAGCCGCCGGGGGGTTGGGATCCAGCCCCAGCATTTT. It yields the protein CASSRRGVGIQPQHF.

This clonotype has only a few counts. The DNA for the CDR3 is TGTGCCAGTAGTATCGGACGCCGGGACAGCCAAGAGACCCAGTACTTC. Translated: CASSIGRRDSQETQYF. This sequence joins TRBV19 and TRBJ2-5, with 7 bases fitting TRBD1. This CDR3 comprises 16 residues. Germline V gene data show CDR1 as LNHDA and CDR2 as SQIVND (reference sequence). After removal of 3 bases from V and 1 base from J, the junction contained 8 bases not matched to a gene.

The J gene is TRBJ1-6, the V gene TRBV9; D gene uncertain. Germline assignment: CDR1 SGDLS and CDR2 YYNGEE. The CDR3 totals 14 residues. The V gene lost 3 bases and the J gene lost 10 bases, with 14 bases spanning the gap. The chain's CDR3 is CASSAKFGRSPLHF. For the CDR3, the DNA is TGTGCCAGCAGCGCTAAGTTCGGGAGATCACCCCTCCACTTT.

This clonotype appeared a few times. The chain couples TRBV6-5 to TRBJ1-1; D not certain. The V end lost 2 bases, the J end lost 6 bases, and 16 bases lay between the germline ends. In germline, CDR1 is MNHEY, CDR2 SVGAGI. The CDR3 is made up of 15 amino acids. CDR3 coding DNA: TGTGCCAGCAGTTACGAGGGTAGTTTAAGCCCTGAAGCTTTCTTT. This codes for CASSYEGSLSPEAFF.

The V gene is TRBV7-9, the J gene TRBJ1-1, with TRBD1 as a possible D gene (6 bases). The CDR3 spans 14 residues. With 5 bases removed from V and 12 bases from J, the gap between germline ends came to 22 bases. From germline, CDR1 is SEHNR and CDR2 FQNEAQ (reference sequence). In DNA, the CDR3 is TGTGCCAGCAGCCCCACTCCGGCCGGACAGCCAACTTTCTTT. Protein product: CASSPTPAGQPTFF.

The chain is built from TRBV12-5 and TRBJ2-2, with TRBD1 matching over 7 bases. There are 16 residues in the CDR3. Trimming cost V 3 bases and J 4 bases; bases outside gene matches: 8. CDR1 and CDR2 from the germline V gene are LGHNT and FRNRAP. This CDR3 reads CASGFSSGQSTGELFF. The CDR3 nucleotides are TGTGCTAGTGGTTTCTCTTCGGGACAGAGCACCGGGGAGCTGTTTTTT. The full variable domain, in which reference TRBV12-5 and TRBJ2-2 provide the parts outside the CDR3, is DARVTQTPRHKVTEMGQEVTMRCQPILGHNTVFWYRQTMMQGLELLAYFRNRAPLDDSGMPKDRFSAEMPDATLATLKIQPSEPRDSAVYFCASGFSSGQSTGELFFGEGSRLTVL.

The genes are TRBV7-9 and TRBJ2-5; TRBD2 is a possible D gene (6 bases). Trimming removed 5 bases from V and 1 base from J, with 14 bases in between. This CDR3 has 15 amino acids. Germline V lookup: CDR1 SEHNR, CDR2 FQNEAQ (reference sequence). CDR3 protein: CASSQGSAGQETQYF. The CDR3 nucleotides read TGTGCCAGCAGCCAAGGATCAGCGGGCCAAGAGACCCAGTACTTC.

This clonotype appeared a few times. The chain combines TRBV7-2 with TRBJ2-1, with 9 nucleotides matching TRBD2. Germline CDR1 is SGHTA and CDR2 is FQGNSA. There are 15 residues in the CDR3. The V and J ends lost 5 bases and 8 bases, in that order; junction bases with no gene match: 10. The CDR3: CASSLLAGSPHEQFF. In DNA form, the CDR3 reads TGTGCCAGCAGCCTACTAGCGGGCTCTCCCCATGAGCAGTTCTTC. Drawing the rest from reference TRBV7-2 and TRBJ2-1, the complete variable domain is GAGVSQSPSNKVTEKGKDVELRCDPISGHTALYWYRQSLGQGLEFLIYFQGNSAPDKSGLPSDRFSAERTGGSVSTLTIQRTQQEDSAVYLCASSLLAGSPHEQFFGPGTRLTVL.

This clonotype was counted a few times. The CDR3 nucleotides read TGTGCCAGCAGCTTGGTATTAGGGCGGAAGCAAGAGACCCAGTACTTC. It yields the protein CASSLVLGRKQETQYF. The rearrangement joins TRBV5-8 to TRBJ2-5; D is unresolved. The V gene's germline CDR1 is SGHTS and CDR2 YDEGEE. The V gene lost 0 bases and the J gene lost 2 bases, with 14 bases spanning the gap. The CDR3 is made up of 16 amino acids.

This clonotype was counted between two and nine times. This chain links TRBV7-9 with TRBJ2-7; a weak D match, TRBD2 (5 bases). Trimming removed 3 bases from V and 1 base from J, with 19 bases in between. CDR1 and CDR2 from the germline V gene are SEHNR and FQNEAQ (reference sequence). The CDR3 totals 17 residues. CDR3 DNA: TGTGCCAGCAGCTTTTCCTTCTCGGGATCACAGTCCTACGAGCAGTACGTC. Encoded protein: CASSFSFSGSQSYEQYV.

V usage is TRBV6-8 and J usage is TRBJ1-2; possible D gene TRBD1, 5 bases. The V gene's germline CDR1 is MNHGY and CDR2 SAAAGT. CDR3 size: 15 residues. V dropped 2 bases and J dropped 4 bases, with 14 bases sitting between them. The CDR3 here is CASSYGGKGIYGYTF. CDR3 DNA sequence: TGTGCCAGCAGTTACGGTGGAAAGGGGATCTATGGCTACACCTTC.

This clonotype was observed at least ten times. The gene calls are TRBV7-6 and TRBJ2-2; the match to TRBD2 covers 14 bases. The length of the CDR3 is 18 residues. Looked up from germline, CDR1 is SGHVS and CDR2 is FNYEAQ. With 5 bases clipped from V and 1 base from J, the junction kept 6 bases outside the gene matches. The CDR3 DNA is TGTGCCAGCAGCACCGGACTAGCGGGGGGCCTGAACACCGGGGAGCTGTTTTTT. It encodes CASSTGLAGGLNTGELFF.

This clonotype was recorded many times. This chain links TRBV11-1 with TRBJ2-1; no clear D. CDR1 is SGHAT, CDR2 FQDESV, per germline (reference sequence). With 1 base removed from V and 0 bases from J, the gap between germline ends came to 7 bases. The CDR3 has 15 residues. This chain's CDR3 is CASSLVQSSYNEQFF. DNA for the CDR3: TGTGCCAGCAGCTTAGTACAGAGCTCCTACAATGAGCAGTTCTTC.

The V gene is TRBV6-2 or TRBV6-3, the J gene TRBJ2-3, with D uncertain. V was trimmed by 2 bases and J by 2 bases, leaving 17 bases between them. Germline assignment: CDR1 MNHEY and CDR2 SVGEGT. The CDR3 runs to 17 residues. CDR3 DNA sequence: TGTGCCAGCAGTTACCTTGGCGGAATGAGACCCACAGATACGCAGTATTTT. It is translated as CASSYLGGMRPTDTQYF.

This clonotype was counted a few times. V is TRBV12-3 or TRBV12-4 and J is TRBJ2-1; D unresolved. Deletions cut 2 bases from V and 7 bases from J, with 18 bases between. The CDR3 covers 16 residues. The CDR3 nucleotides are TGTGCCAGCAGTTTATTAGGGATCCATTTGGGGAATGAGCAGTTCTTC. Protein: CASSLLGIHLGNEQFF.

This clonotype has only a few counts. The CDR3 bases are TGTGCCAGCAGCCACGACCGGGACCGGGGAAACACCGGGGAGCTGTTTTTT. This encodes CASSHDRDRGNTGELFF. The V and J genes are TRBV14 and TRBJ2-2; D could derive from TRBD1 or TRBD2 (5 bases each). The CDR3 sequence is 17 residues long. Trimming left V 3 bases short and J 2 bases short, with 16 bases between. Looked up from germline, CDR1 is SGHDN and CDR2 is FVKESK. The full variable domain, rest sourced from reference TRBV14 and TRBJ2-2, is EAGVTQFPSHSVIEKGQTVTLRCDPISGHDNLYWYRRVMGKEIKFLLHFVKESKQDESGMPNNRFLAERTGGTYSTLKVQPAELEDSGVYFCASSHDRDRGNTGELFFGEGSRLTVL.

This clonotype was observed a handful of times. The genes are TRBV12-3 or TRBV12-4 and TRBJ1-1; the D gene is possibly TRBD1 (5 bases). The V end lost 8 bases, the J end lost 0 bases, and 13 bases lay between the germline ends. The CDR3 has 14 residues. CDR3 residues: CASANGGVNTEAFF. For the CDR3, the DNA is TGTGCCAGCGCTAATGGGGGGGTGAACACTGAAGCTTTCTTT.

This chain links TRBV15 with TRBJ1-5; D remains ambiguous. The V end lost 4 bases, the J end lost 4 bases, and 14 bases lay between the germline ends. This CDR3 is 15 amino acids long. Germline loops: CDR1 LNHNV, CDR2 YYDKDF (reference sequence). The CDR3 DNA follows: TGTGCCACCAGCACAATAGCCAGCTTGAATCAGCCCCAGCATTTT. It yields the protein CATSTIASLNQPQHF.

The V call is TRBV6-5, the J call TRBJ1-1, with D unresolved. The germline V and J ends were trimmed by 0 bases and 3 bases, with 11 bases remaining between them. Per germline, CDR1 MNHEY and CDR2 SVGAGI. CDR3 length: 15 amino acids. Here the CDR3 DNA reads TGTGCCAGCAGTTACTCAGGTTTGGGGTACACTGAAGCTTTCTTT. This gives the protein CASSYSGLGYTEAFF.

This clonotype has more than one count but fewer than ten. The gene calls are TRBV6-2 or TRBV6-3 and TRBJ2-1; D may be TRBD2 (5 bases). Trimming removed 0 bases at V and 0 bases at J, with 12 bases between. The CDR3 sequence is 17 residues long. Germline V gene lookup returns CDR1 MNHEY and CDR2 SVGEGT. The CDR3: CASSYSIRGSSYNEQFF. CDR3 nucleotide sequence: TGTGCCAGCAGTTACTCGATTCGGGGTAGCTCCTACAATGAGCAGTTCTTC.

Only one count was recorded for this clonotype. V gene TRBV6-2 or TRBV6-3 combines with J gene TRBJ2-7, with TRBD1 matching over 8 bases. Germline-derived CDR1 and CDR2 are MNHEY and SVGEGT. CDR3 length: 14 residues. After removal of 6 bases from V and 0 bases from J, the junction contained 4 bases not matched to a gene. The CDR3 loop reads CASSSGGYSYEQYV. CDR3 sequence (DNA): TGTGCCAGCAGCTCAGGGGGCTACTCCTACGAGCAGTACGTC.

This clonotype was seen at least ten times. V is TRBV5-1 and J is TRBJ1-2; D call uncertain. The CDR3 sequence is 13 residues long. Germline values: CDR1 SGHRS, CDR2 YFSETQ. V dropped 0 bases and J dropped 5 bases, with 8 bases sitting between them. CDR3 region: CASSLGTRYGYTF. In DNA form, the CDR3 reads TGCGCCAGCAGCTTGGGCACTAGGTATGGCTACACCTTC.

The rearrangement links TRBV19 to TRBJ1-5; the D is unclear. Trimming stripped 1 base from V and 4 bases from J, with 5 bases between. This CDR3 is 13 amino acids long. From germline, CDR1 is LNHDA and CDR2 SQIVND (reference sequence). CDR3 loop: CASSIGVNQPQHF. In nucleotides, the CDR3 is TGTGCCAGTAGTATAGGTGTTAATCAGCCCCAGCATTTT.

The rearrangement links TRBV19 to TRBJ1-6; D unclear. V gave up 10 bases and J gave up 10 bases, with 11 bases separating them. CDR3 size: 11 residues. The V gene's germline CDR1 is LNHDA and CDR2 SQIVND (reference sequence). The CDR3: CATGPESPLHF. The CDR3 nucleotides read TGTGCCACCGGCCCGGAGTCACCCCTCCACTTT.